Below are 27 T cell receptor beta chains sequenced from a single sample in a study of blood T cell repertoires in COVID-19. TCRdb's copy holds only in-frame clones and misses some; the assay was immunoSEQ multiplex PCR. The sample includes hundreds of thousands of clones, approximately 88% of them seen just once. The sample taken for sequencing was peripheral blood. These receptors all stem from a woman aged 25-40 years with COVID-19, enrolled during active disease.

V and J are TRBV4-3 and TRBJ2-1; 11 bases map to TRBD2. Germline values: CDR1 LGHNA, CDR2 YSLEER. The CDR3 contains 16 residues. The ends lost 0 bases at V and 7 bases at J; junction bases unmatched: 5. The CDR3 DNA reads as TGCGCCAGCAGCCAAGAGTTCCTAGCGGGGGGAAATGAGCAGTTCTTC. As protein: CASSQEFLAGGNEQFF.

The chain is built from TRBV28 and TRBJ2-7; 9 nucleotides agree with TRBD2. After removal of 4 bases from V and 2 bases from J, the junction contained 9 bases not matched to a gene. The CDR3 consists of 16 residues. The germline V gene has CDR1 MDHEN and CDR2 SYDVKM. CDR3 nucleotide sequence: TGTGCCAGCAGTTCCGGCAGGACTAGCGAGACCTACGAGCAGTACGTC. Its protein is CASSSGRTSETYEQYV.

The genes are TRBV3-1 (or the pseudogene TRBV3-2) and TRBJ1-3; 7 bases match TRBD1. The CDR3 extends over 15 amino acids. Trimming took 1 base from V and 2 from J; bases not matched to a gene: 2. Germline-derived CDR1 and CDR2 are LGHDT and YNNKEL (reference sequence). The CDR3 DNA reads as TGTGCCAGCAGCCAAGTGGGGACAGCTGGAAACACCATATATTTT. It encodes CASSQVGTAGNTIYF.

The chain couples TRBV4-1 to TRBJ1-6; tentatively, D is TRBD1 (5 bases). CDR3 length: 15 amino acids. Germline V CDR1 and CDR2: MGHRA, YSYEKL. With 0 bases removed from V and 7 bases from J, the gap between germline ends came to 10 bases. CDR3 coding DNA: TGCGCCAGCAGCCAAGAGAGACAGTTAAATTCACCCCTCCACTTT. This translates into CASSQERQLNSPLHF.

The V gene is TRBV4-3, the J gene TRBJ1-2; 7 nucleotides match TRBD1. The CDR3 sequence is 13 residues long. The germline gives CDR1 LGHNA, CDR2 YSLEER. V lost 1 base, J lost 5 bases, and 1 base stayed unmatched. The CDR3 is CASSQAGGYGYTF. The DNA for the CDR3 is TGCGCCAGCAGCCAAGCAGGGGGGTATGGCTACACCTTC.

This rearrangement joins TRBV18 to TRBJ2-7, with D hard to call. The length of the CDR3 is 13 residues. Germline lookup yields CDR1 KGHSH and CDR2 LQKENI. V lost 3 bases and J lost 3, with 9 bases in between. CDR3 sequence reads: CASSPIRVYEQYF. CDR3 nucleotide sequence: TGTGCCAGCTCACCGATACGAGTCTACGAGCAGTACTTC.

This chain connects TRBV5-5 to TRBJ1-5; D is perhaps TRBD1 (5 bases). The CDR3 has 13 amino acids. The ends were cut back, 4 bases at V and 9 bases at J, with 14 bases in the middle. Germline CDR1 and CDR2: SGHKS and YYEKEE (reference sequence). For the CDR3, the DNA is TGTGCCAGCAGCGAACAGGCGAACTCGCCCCAGCATTTT. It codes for CASSEQANSPQHF.

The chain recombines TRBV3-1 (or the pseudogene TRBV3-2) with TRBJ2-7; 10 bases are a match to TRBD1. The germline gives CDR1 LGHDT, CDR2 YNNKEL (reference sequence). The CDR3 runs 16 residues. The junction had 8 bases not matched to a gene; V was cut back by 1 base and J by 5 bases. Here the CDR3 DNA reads TGTGCCAGCAGCCAAGTACGGGACAGGGGTGACCACGAGCAGTACTTC. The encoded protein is CASSQVRDRGDHEQYF.

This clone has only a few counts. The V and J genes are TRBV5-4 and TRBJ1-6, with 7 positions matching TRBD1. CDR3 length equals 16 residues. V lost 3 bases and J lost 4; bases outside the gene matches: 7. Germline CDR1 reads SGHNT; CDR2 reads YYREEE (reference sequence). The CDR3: CASSSRGPEYNSPLHF. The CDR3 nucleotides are TGTGCCAGCAGCTCTAGGGGGCCGGAGTATAATTCACCCCTCCACTTT. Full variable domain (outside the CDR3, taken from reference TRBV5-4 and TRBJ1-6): ETGVTQSPTHLIKTRGQQVTLRCSSQSGHNTVSWYQQALGQGPQFIFQYYREEENGRGNFPPRFSGLQFPNYSSELNVNALELDDSALYLCASSSRGPEYNSPLHFGNGTRLTVT.

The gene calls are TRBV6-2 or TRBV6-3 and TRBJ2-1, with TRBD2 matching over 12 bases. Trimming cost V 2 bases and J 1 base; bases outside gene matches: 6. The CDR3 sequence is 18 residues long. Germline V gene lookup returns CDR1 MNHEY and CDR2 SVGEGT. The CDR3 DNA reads TGTGCCAGCAGTTACCCTCTAGCGGGGGGGCCTTCCTACAATGAGCAGTTCTTC. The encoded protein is CASSYPLAGGPSYNEQFF.

The CDR3 DNA reads as TGTGCCAGCAGTTTATCCCCATATATTAGCGGGAATCAAGAGACCCAGTACTTC. The encoded protein is CASSLSPYISGNQETQYF. The V call is TRBV28, the J call TRBJ2-5; 8 positions agree with TRBD2. Trimming removed 1 base from V and 2 bases from J; junction bases left unmatched: 12. Germline loops: CDR1 MDHEN, CDR2 SYDVKM. The CDR3 is 18 residues long.

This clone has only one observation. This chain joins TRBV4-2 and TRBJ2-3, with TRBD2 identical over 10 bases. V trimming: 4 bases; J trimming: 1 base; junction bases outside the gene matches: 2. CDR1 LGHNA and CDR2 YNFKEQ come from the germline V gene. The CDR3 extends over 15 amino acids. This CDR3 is CASSPTSGGTDTQYF. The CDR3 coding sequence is TGTGCCAGCAGCCCCACTAGCGGGGGCACAGATACGCAGTATTTT.

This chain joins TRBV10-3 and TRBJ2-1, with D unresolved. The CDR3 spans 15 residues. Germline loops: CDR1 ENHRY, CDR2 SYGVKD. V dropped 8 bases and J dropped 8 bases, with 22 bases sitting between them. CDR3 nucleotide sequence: TGTGCCATCGGAACTGGCGGTGGTTCCGGCGATGAGCAGTTCTTC. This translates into CAIGTGGGSGDEQFF.

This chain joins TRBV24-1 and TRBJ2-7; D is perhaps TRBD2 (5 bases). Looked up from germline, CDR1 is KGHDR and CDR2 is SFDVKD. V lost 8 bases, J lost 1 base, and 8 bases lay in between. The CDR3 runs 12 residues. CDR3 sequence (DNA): TGTGCCACCACTAGCTCGTCCTACGAGCAGTACGTC. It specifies CATTSSSYEQYV.

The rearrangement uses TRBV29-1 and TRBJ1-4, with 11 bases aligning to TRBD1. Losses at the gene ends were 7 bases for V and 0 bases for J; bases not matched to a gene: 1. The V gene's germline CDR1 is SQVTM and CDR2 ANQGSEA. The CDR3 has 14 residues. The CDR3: CSGGQGATNEKLFF. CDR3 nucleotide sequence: TGCAGCGGGGGACAGGGGGCAACTAATGAAAAACTGTTTTTT.

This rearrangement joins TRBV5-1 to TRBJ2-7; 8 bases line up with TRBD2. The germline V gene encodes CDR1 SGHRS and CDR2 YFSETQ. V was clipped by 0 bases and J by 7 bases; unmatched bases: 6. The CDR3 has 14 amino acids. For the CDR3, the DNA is TGCGCCAGCAGCTTGGGGAGCGGGAGCCTGGAGCAGTACGTC. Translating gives CASSLGSGSLEQYV.

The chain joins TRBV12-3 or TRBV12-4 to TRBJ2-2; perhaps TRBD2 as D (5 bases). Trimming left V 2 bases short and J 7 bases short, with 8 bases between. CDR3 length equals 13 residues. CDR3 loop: CASSLHEGGELFF. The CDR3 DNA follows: TGTGCCAGCAGTTTACATGAGGGCGGGGAGCTGTTTTTT.

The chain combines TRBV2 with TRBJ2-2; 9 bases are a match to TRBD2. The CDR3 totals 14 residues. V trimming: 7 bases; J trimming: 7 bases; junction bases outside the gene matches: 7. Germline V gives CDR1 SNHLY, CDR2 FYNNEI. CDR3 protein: CASTEGLASGELFF. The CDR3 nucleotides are TGTGCCAGCACTGAGGGACTAGCTAGCGGGGAGCTGTTTTTT.

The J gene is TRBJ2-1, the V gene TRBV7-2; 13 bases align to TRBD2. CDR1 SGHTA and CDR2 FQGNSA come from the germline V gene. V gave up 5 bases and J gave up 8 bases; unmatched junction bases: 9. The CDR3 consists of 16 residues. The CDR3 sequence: CASSPRTSGRGDEQFF. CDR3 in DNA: TGTGCCAGCAGCCCGCGGACTAGCGGGAGAGGGGATGAGCAGTTCTTC.

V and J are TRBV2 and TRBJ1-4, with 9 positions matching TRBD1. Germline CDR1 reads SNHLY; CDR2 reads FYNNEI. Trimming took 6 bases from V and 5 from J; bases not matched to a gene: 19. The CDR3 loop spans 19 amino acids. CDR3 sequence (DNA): TGTGCCAGCAGCCTATTCTTTGGGACAGGGAAGGGAGGGAATGAAAAACTGTTTTTT. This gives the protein CASSLFFGTGKGGNEKLFF.

CDR3 nucleotide sequence: TGTGCCAGCAGTCAACCGGGACAGGGTAATTCACCCCTCCACTTT. Translating gives CASSQPGQGNSPLHF. This sequence joins TRBV28 and TRBJ1-6; 9 positions agree with TRBD1. This CDR3 region has 15 residues. With 5 bases clipped from V and 6 bases from J, the junction kept 5 bases outside the gene matches. CDR1 is MDHEN, CDR2 SYDVKM, per germline. The complete variable domain, with remaining parts taken from reference TRBV28 and TRBJ1-6, reads DVKVTQSSRYLVKRTGEKVFLECVQDMDHENMFWYRQDPGLGLRLIYFSYDVKMKEKGDIPEGYSVSREKKERFSLILESASTNQTSMYLCASSQPGQGNSPLHFGNGTRLTVT.

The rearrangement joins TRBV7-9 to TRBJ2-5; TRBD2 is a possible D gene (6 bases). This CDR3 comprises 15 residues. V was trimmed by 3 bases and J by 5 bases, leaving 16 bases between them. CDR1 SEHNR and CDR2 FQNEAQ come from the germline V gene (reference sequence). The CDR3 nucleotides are TGTGCCAGCAGCTTGGGGCGGCCCCGGGGGGAGACCCAGTACTTC. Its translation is CASSLGRPRGETQYF.

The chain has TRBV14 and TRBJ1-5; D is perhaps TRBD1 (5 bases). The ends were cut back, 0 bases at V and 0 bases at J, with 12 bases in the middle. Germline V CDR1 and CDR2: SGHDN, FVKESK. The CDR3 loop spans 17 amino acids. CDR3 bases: TGTGCCAGCAGCCAAGATTCTTCCAGGGCTAGCAATCAGCCCCAGCATTTT. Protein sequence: CASSQDSSRASNQPQHF.

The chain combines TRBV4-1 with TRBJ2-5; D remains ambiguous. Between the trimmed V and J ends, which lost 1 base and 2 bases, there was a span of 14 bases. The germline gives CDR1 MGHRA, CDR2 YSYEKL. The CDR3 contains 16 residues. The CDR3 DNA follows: TGCGCCAGCAGCCAAGCGGTTCGCGGCGATCAAGAGACCCAGTACTTC. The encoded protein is CASSQAVRGDQETQYF.

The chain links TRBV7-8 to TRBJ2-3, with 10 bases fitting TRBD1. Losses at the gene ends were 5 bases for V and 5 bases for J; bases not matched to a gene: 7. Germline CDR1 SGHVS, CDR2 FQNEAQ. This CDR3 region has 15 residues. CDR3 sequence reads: CASSPGGQGVDTQYF. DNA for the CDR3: TGTGCCAGCAGCCCTGGAGGACAGGGGGTAGATACGCAGTATTTT. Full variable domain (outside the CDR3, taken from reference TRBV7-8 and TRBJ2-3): GAGVSQSPRYKVAKRGQDVALRCDPISGHVSLFWYQQALGQGPEFLTYFQNEAQLDKSGLPSDRFFAERPEGSVSTLKIQRTQQEDSAVYLCASSPGGQGVDTQYFGPGTRLTVL.

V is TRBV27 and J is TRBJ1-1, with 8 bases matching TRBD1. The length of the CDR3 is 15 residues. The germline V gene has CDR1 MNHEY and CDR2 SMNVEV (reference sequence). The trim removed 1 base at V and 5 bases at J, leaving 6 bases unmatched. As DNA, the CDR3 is TGTGCCAGCAGTTTATGGCAGGGGGCATGGACTGAAGCTTTCTTT. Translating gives CASSLWQGAWTEAFF.

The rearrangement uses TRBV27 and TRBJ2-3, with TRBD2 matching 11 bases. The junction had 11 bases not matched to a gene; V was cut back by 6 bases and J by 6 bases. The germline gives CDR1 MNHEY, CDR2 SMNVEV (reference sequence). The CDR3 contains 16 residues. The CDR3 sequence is CASRPTSGSGPDTQYF. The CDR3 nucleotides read TGTGCCAGCAGGCCCACTAGCGGGAGTGGGCCCGATACGCAGTATTTT.